This TCR beta chain was identified in a study of shared clonotypes between healthy human individuals. V was pared by 5 bases and J by 4 bases, with 11 bases between. This CDR3 has 14 amino acids. Germline V gene data show CDR1 as KGHSH and CDR2 as LQKENI. The assay was immunoSEQ multiplex PCR, and TCRdb's table has in-frame clones only and misses some. This table holds about 1 million clones, around 76% found once. There were no recent acute infections or vaccinations among the donors, who were healthy HIV-negative adults. Memory CD4+ cells were the fraction left after CD45RA+ naive selection. Material: memory CD4+ T cells sorted from blood. Subset given: CD45RA-negative fraction. The chain has TRBV18 and TRBJ2-2, with D perhaps TRBD2 (6 bases). This TCR was sampled from a man between 18 and 29 years old in good health. The CDR3 sequence: CASSTDYATGELFF. Here the CDR3 DNA reads TGTGCCAGCTCAACGGACTACGCCACCGGGGAGCTGTTTTTT.